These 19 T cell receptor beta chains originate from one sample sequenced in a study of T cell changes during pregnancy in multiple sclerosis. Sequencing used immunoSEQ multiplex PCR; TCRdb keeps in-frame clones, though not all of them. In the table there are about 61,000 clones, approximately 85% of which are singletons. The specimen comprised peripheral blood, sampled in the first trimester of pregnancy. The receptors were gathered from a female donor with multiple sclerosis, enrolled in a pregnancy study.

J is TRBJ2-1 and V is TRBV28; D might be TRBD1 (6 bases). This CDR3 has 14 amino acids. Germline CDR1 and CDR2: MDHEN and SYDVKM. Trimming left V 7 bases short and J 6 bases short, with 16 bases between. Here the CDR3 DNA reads TGTGCCAGCAACCTAAACAGGGAGAGCAATGAGCAGTTCTTC. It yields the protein CASNLNRESNEQFF.

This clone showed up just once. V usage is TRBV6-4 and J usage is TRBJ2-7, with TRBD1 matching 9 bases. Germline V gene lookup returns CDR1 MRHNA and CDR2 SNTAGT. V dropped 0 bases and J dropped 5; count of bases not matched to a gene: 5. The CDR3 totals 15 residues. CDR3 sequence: CASSDSTGGRHEQYF. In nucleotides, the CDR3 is TGTGCCAGCAGTGACTCGACAGGGGGACGTCACGAGCAGTACTTC.

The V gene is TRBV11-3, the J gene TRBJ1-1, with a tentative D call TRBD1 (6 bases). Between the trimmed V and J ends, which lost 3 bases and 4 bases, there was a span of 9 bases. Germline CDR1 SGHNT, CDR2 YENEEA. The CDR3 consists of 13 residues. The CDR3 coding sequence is TGTGCCAGCAGCTTGGACAGAGGCACTGAAGCTTTCTTT. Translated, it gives CASSLDRGTEAFF.

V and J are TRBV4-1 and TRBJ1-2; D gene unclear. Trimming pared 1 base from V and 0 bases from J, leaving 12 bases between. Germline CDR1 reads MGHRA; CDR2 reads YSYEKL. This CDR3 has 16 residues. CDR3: CASSQGSRPPNYGYTF. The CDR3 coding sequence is TGCGCCAGCAGCCAAGGGAGTCGACCCCCTAACTATGGCTACACCTTC.

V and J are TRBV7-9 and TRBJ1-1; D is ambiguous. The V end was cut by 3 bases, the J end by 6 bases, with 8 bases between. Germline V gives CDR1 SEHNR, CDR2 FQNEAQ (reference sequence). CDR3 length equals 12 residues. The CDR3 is CASSLYSSEAFF. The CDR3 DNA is TGTGCCAGCAGCTTGTATTCCTCTGAAGCTTTCTTT.

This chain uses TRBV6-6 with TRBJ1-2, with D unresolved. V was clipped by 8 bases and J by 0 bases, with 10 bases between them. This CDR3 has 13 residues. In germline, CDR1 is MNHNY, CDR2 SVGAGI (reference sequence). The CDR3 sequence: CASCSVSNYGYTF. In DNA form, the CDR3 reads TGTGCCAGCTGCAGTGTTTCTAACTATGGCTACACCTTC.

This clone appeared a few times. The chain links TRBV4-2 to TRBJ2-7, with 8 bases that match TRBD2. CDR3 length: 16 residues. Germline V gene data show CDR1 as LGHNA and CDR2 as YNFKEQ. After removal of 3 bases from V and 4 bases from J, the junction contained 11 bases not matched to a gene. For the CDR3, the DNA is TGTGCCAGCAGCCACGCTGGGGGGACTAGGTCTTACGAGCAGTACTTC. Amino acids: CASSHAGGTRSYEQYF.

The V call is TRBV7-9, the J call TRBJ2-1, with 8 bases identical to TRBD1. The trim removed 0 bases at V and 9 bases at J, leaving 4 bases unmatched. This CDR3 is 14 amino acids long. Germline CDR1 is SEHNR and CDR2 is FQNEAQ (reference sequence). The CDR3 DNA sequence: TGTGCCAGCAGCTTAGCGGCAGGGGGCTCTGAGCAGTTCTTC. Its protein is CASSLAAGGSEQFF.

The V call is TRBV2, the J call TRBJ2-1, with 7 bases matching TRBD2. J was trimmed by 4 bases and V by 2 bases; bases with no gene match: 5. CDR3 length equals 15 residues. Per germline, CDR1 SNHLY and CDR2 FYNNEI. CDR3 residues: CASSELGRGYNEQFF. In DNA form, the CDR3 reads TGTGCCAGCAGTGAATTGGGGCGGGGGTACAATGAGCAGTTCTTC.

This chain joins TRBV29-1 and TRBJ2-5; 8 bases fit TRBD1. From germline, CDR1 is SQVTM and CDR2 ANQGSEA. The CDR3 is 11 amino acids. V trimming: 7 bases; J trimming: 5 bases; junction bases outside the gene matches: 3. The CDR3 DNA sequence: TGCAGCGGCAGACAGGGGGAGACCCAGTACTTC. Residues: CSGRQGETQYF.

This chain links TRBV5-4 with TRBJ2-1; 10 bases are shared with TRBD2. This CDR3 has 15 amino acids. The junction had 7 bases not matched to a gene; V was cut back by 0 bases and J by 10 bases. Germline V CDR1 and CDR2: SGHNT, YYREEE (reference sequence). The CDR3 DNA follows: TGTGCCAGCAGCTTGGTCCTAGCGGGAGTAGGGGAGCAGTTCTTC. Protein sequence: CASSLVLAGVGEQFF.

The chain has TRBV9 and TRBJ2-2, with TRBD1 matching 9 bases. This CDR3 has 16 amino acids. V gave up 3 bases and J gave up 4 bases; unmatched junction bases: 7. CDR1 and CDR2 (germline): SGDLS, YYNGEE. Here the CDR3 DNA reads TGTGCCAGCAGCGCCCGGACAGGGGCGCGCACCGGGGAGCTGTTTTTT. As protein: CASSARTGARTGELFF. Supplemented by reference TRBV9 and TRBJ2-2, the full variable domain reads DSGVTQTPKHLITATGQRVTLRCSPRSGDLSVYWYQQSLDQGLQFLIQYYNGEERAKGNILERFSAQQFPDLHSELNLSSLELGDSALYFCASSARTGARTGELFFGEGSRLTVL.

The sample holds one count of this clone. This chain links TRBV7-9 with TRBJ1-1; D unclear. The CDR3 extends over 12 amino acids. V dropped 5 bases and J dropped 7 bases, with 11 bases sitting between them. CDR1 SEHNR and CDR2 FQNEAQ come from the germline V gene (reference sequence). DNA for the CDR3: TGTGCCAGCAGCCCCCTCGGGAATGAAGCTTTCTTT. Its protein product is CASSPLGNEAFF.

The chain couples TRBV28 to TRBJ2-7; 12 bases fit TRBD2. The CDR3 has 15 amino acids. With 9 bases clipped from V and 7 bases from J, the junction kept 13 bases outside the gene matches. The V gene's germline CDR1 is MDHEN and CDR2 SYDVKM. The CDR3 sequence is CASFASGRASGEQYF. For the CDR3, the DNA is TGTGCCAGTTTTGCTAGCGGGAGGGCCTCGGGGGAGCAGTACTTC.

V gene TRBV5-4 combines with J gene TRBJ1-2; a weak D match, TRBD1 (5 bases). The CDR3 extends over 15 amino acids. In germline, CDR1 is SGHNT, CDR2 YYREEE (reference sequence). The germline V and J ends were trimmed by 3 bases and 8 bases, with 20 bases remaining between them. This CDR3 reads CASSSPGRALEGYTF. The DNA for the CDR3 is TGTGCCAGCAGCTCGCCGGGCAGGGCTTTGGAGGGCTACACCTTC.

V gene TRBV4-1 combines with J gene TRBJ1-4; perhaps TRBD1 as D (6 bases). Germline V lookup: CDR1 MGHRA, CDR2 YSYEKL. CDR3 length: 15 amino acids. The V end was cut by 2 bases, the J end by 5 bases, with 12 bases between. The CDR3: CASSQPGQGNEKLFF. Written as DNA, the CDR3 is TGCGCCAGCAGCCAACCAGGGCAGGGGAATGAAAAACTGTTTTTT.

CDR3 sequence (DNA): TGTGCCAGCAGCTTCAGACAGGGGAGGGGATACACAGATACGCAGTATTTT. Its translation: CASSFRQGRGYTDTQYF. V usage is TRBV7-2 and J usage is TRBJ2-3, with D tentatively TRBD1 (8 bases). Germline V gene lookup returns CDR1 SGHTA and CDR2 FQGNSA. The CDR3 is made up of 17 amino acids. V dropped 3 bases and J dropped 2 bases, with 18 bases sitting between them. The variable domain in full, completed from reference TRBV7-2 and TRBJ2-3, reads GAGVSQSPSNKVTEKGKDVELRCDPISGHTALYWYRQSLGQGLEFLIYFQGNSAPDKSGLPSDRFSAERTGGSVSTLTIQRTQQEDSAVYLCASSFRQGRGYTDTQYFGPGTRLTVL.

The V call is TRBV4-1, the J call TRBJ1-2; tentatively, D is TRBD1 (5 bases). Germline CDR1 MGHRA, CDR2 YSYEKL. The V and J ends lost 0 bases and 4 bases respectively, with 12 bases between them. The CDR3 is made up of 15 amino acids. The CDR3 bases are TGCGCCAGCAGCCAAGAAGGGGCGAAAGCCTATGGCTACACCTTC. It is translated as CASSQEGAKAYGYTF.

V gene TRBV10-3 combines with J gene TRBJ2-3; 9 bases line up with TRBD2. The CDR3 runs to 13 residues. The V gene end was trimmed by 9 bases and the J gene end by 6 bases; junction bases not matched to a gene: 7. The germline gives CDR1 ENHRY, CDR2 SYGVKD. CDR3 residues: CAINSGRVDTQYF. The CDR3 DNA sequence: TGTGCCATAAATAGCGGGAGAGTCGATACGCAGTATTTT.